This T cell receptor (beta chain) was obtained from a study of T cell responses to AZD1222 COVID-19 vaccine. With V trimmed by 2 bases and J by 0 bases, 4 bases remained unmatched. The CDR3 totals 16 residues. The V gene's germline CDR1 is MDHEN and CDR2 SYDVKM. The protocol was immunoSEQ multiplex PCR, while the TCRdb copy is restricted to in-frame clones and leaves out a portion. The data contain 99,000 or so clones, 85% to 90% of them singletons. With respect to this clone: Its antigen is not identified.

Study-wide results and caveats: Donors were mostly white British, more females; clonal diversity possibly underestimated.

The chain couples TRBV28 to TRBJ2-3; 8 positions match TRBD2. Sequencing used peripheral blood, obtained on day 0 of AZD1222 vaccination. The sequence was collected from an adult in good health. The CDR3 sequence: CASSLSTSGSTDTQYF. The CDR3 DNA follows: TGTGCCAGCAGTTTAAGTACTAGCGGTAGCACAGATACGCAGTATTTT.